This entry concerns a single T cell receptor (beta chain). Its antigen is undetermined. These data belong to a study of T-cell reconstitution after alpha-beta-depleted transplantation in children. Study outcomes and limitations: It was reported that alpha-beta T cells came from several hundred expanded graft clones (about two months after transplant).

During its preparation, the TCRbeta library received unique molecular identifiers. TCRdb reprocessed the PCR reads with MiXCR, giving one entry per CDR3 protein. The table lists approximately 430,000 distinct CDR3 sequences, 15% to 20% of them singletons. The material was PBMCs, mostly from graft donor cells, obtained 360 days after TCRalphabeta/CD19-depleted stem cell transplant. The sequence came from a boy under two years old who had a stem cell transplant for Wiskott-Aldrich syndrome, so the T cells may come from the graft donor.

The CDR3, as DNA: TGTGCCAGCAGTGAAGGGGGTTGGACTGAAGCTTTCTTT. Translating gives CASSEGGWTEAFF. The chain joins TRBV6-1 to TRBJ1-1; D remains unclear. CDR3 size: 13 residues. Germline CDR1 MNHNS, CDR2 SASEGT. Trimming stripped 1 base from V and 5 bases from J, with 8 bases between.